Listed below are T cell receptor beta chains from one sample, sequenced in a study of persistence of HIV-infected CD4 T cells. No antigen has been identified for these receptors. Sequenced by immunoSEQ multiplex PCR; TCRdb stores in-frame clones only, minus some. The sample lists some 39,000 clones, approximately 85% occurring once. Sequences were derived from cultured CD4+ T cells from PBMCs, sampled from a patient who received antiretroviral therapy. The receptors originated from an adult with HIV. The donor label of this sample is uncertain. The CDR3 runs from the conserved cysteine through the conserved F or W. Each record gives: D gene, clone size, J gene, V gene, CDR3 protein, CDR3 DNA. D genes are given only for firm matches. Size is omitted from some rows. Given values are once, few, many or a class for expanded clones.

-,-,TRBJ2-3,TRBV5-4,CASSKGQTDTQYF,TGTGCCAGCAGCAAGGGACAAACAGATACGCAGTATTTT
-,-,TRBJ1-5,TRBV3-1/TRBV3-2,CASSLGAGGNQPQHF,TGTGCCAGCAGCCTGGGGGCCGGCGGCAATCAGCCCCAGCATTTT
-,few,TRBJ1-1,TRBV27,CASSKRGGTTTEAFF,TGTGCCAGCAGCAAGAGGGGGGGAACGACCACTGAAGCTTTCTTT
-,once,TRBJ2-7,TRBV24-1,CATTRTPTTYEQYF,TGTGCCACCACACGGACACCTACTACCTACGAGCAGTACTTC
-,-,TRBJ1-1,TRBV6-1,CASSERGQFTEAFF,TGTGCCAGCAGTGAGCGGGGACAATTCACTGAAGCTTTCTTT
-,-,TRBJ2-7,TRBV30,CASYEQYF,TGTGCCTCTTACGAGCAGTACTTC
TRBD1,-,TRBJ2-1,TRBV29-1,CSVLGQGSYNEQFF,TGCAGCGTTCTCGGACAGGGCTCCTACAATGAGCAGTTCTTC
-,-,TRBJ2-1,TRBV6-5,CASSTTGSDEQFF,TGTGCCAGCAGTACTACAGGGAGCGATGAGCAGTTCTTC
-,few,TRBJ2-2,TRBV7-6,CASSFGNTGELFF,TGTGCCAGCAGCTTCGGGAACACCGGGGAGCTGTTTTTT
-,-,TRBJ2-7,TRBV30,CAWSKSTAGEQYF,TGTGCCTGGAGTAAATCGACGGCGGGCGAGCAGTACTTC
-,-,TRBJ1-1,TRBV12-3/TRBV12-4,CASSSIPGTEAFF,TGTGCCAGCAGTTCTATTCCGGGGACTGAAGCTTTCTTT
-,-,TRBJ1-6,TRBV2,CASSPENNSPLHF,TGTGCCAGCAGCCCAGAAAACAATTCACCCCTCCACTTT
-,-,TRBJ1-1,TRBV19,CASSIDTEAFF,TGTGCCAGTAGTATTGACACTGAAGCTTTCTTT
TRBD2,-,TRBJ2-2,TRBV5-8,CASSFPTSGTNTGELFF,TGTGCCAGCAGCTTCCCGACTAGCGGGACGAACACCGGGGAGCTGTTTTTT
-,-,TRBJ1-2,TRBV4-1,CASSQGLRQSYGYTF,TGCGCCAGCAGCCAAGGTCTTAGACAGTCCTATGGCTACACCTTC
-,-,TRBJ1-5,TRBV5-1,CASSPRGGRNQPQHF,TGCGCCAGCAGCCCACGTGGGGGGCGAAATCAGCCCCAGCATTTT
-,-,TRBJ2-3,TRBV29-1,CSSQVLSTDTQYF,TGCAGCTCCCAAGTCCTAAGCACAGATACGCAGTATTTT
-,-,TRBJ1-6,TRBV3-1/TRBV3-2,CASSLGDLALHF,TGTGCCAGCAGCCTTGGAGACCTAGCCCTCCACTTT
-,-,TRBJ1-5,TRBV5-5,CASSLTAYSNQPQHF,TGTGCCAGCAGCCTGACAGCATATAGCAATCAGCCCCAGCATTTT
-,-,TRBJ2-2,TRBV4-2,CASSQDKAQNTGELFF,TGTGCCAGCAGCCAAGATAAGGCGCAGAACACCGGGGAGCTGTTTTTT
-,-,TRBJ2-1,TRBV4-2,CASSQDRSEQFF,TGTGCCAGCAGCCAAGATCGGAGTGAGCAGTTCTTC
-,-,TRBJ2-1,TRBV2,CASSPAGADEQFF,TGTGCCAGCAGTCCCGCGGGGGCAGATGAGCAGTTCTTC
TRBD1,once,TRBJ2-2,TRBV27,CASSLSTGWNTGELFF,TGTGCCAGCAGTTTATCGACAGGGTGGAACACCGGGGAGCTGTTTTTT
TRBD1,medium-sized,TRBJ1-6,TRBV5-1,CASSPGQGNSPLHF,TGCGCCAGCAGCCCTGGACAGGGTAATTCACCCCTCCACTTT
-,-,TRBJ2-7,TRBV9,CASSASQGSYEQYF,TGTGCCAGCAGCGCCTCCCAGGGGTCCTACGAGCAGTACTTC
TRBD2,once,TRBJ2-3,TRBV27,CASSELTSGNTDTQYF,TGTGCCAGCAGCGAACTGACTAGCGGAAACACAGATACGCAGTATTTT
-,-,TRBJ1-1,TRBV30,CAWSRTAGTEAFF,TGTGCCTGGAGTCGGACAGCGGGGACTGAAGCTTTCTTT
TRBD1,-,TRBJ1-2,TRBV7-3,CASSRDSARGGYTF,TGTGCCAGCAGCCGGGACAGCGCCCGGGGTGGCTACACCTTC
-,medium-sized,TRBJ1-2,TRBV6-5,CASSSSGVGGYTF,TGTGCCAGCAGTTCGTCAGGAGTTGGTGGCTACACCTTC
-,-,TRBJ2-5,TRBV3-1/TRBV3-2,CASSQDLGSYETQYF,TGTGCCAGCAGCCAAGATCTGGGTTCTTACGAGACCCAGTACTTC
-,-,TRBJ2-2,TRBV29-1,CSVGRGGGSDTGELFF,TGCAGCGTCGGGAGGGGAGGGGGCTCGGACACCGGGGAGCTGTTTTTT
-,-,TRBJ1-6,TRBV6-5,CASSYLKTVTNSPLHF,TGTGCCAGCAGTTACCTGAAGACAGTTACCAATTCACCCCTCCACTTT
-,few,TRBJ1-1,TRBV30,CAWSARERAFF,TGTGCCTGGAGTGCGAGGGAACGGGCTTTCTTT
TRBD1,-,TRBJ2-2,TRBV14,CASSPYRGSNTGELFF,TGTGCCAGCAGCCCATACAGGGGCTCCAACACCGGGGAGCTGTTTTTT
TRBD1,-,TRBJ1-4,TRBV6-5,CASSLQGNEKLFF,TGTGCCAGCAGTCTACAGGGGAATGAAAAACTGTTTTTT
TRBD1,-,TRBJ1-3,TRBV5-1,CASSWGTGADTIYF,TGCGCCAGCAGCTGGGGGACAGGGGCGGACACCATATATTTT
-,-,TRBJ1-1,TRBV5-1,CASRTGLNTEAFF,TGCGCCAGCAGGACTGGACTGAACACTGAAGCTTTCTTT
TRBD1,-,TRBJ1-1,TRBV5-1,CASTPGQGIRAEAFF,TGCGCCAGCACCCCGGGACAGGGGATAAGGGCTGAAGCTTTCTTT
-,-,TRBJ2-2,TRBV6-4,CASSDEPPYRNTGELFF,TGTGCCAGCAGTGACGAGCCGCCCTACAGGAACACCGGGGAGCTGTTTTTT
-,-,TRBJ1-3,TRBV5-1,CASSNMGSGSVRNTIYF,TGCGCCAGCAGCAATATGGGATCGGGCAGTGTGAGAAACACCATATATTTT
-,-,TRBJ1-6,TRBV6-1,CASSERGSSSPLHF,TGTGCCAGCAGTGAACGGGGAAGTAGTTCACCCCTCCACTTT
TRBD1,-,TRBJ1-2,TRBV6-4,CASRPGQGFLGYTF,TGTGCCAGCAGGCCTGGACAGGGATTCCTTGGCTACACCTTC
-,-,TRBJ1-2,TRBV24-1,CATRTSAGGGYTF,TGTGCCACCAGGACCTCTGCGGGGGGTGGCTACACCTTC
-,-,TRBJ1-6,TRBV6-1,CASSERRDSPLHF,TGTGCCAGCAGTGAAAGGAGGGATTCACCCCTCCACTTT
-,-,TRBJ2-7,TRBV5-4,CASSLARQGGSYEQYF,TGTGCCAGCAGCTTGGCACGGCAGGGAGGCTCCTACGAGCAGTACTTC
-,few,TRBJ1-5,TRBV7-9,CASSVGQNQPQHF,TGTGCCAGCAGCGTAGGACAGAATCAGCCCCAGCATTTT
TRBD2,-,TRBJ2-3,TRBV27,CASSSLAGASYDHF,TGTGCCAGCAGTTCCCTAGCGGGGGCCTCATACGACCATTTT
TRBD1,-,TRBJ2-3,TRBV5-4,CASSLQGAGFTDTQYF,TGTGCCAGCAGCTTGCAGGGGGCAGGTTTTACAGATACGCAGTATTTT
TRBD2,-,TRBJ2-5,TRBV2,CASSGRLAGEQETQYF,TGTGCCAGCAGTGGCCGACTAGCGGGGGAACAAGAGACCCAGTACTTC
-,-,TRBJ1-5,TRBV11-3,CASSLVWRYQNQPQHF,TGTGCCAGCAGCTTAGTTTGGCGCTACCAAAATCAGCCCCAGCATTTT
-,-,TRBJ1-2,TRBV19,CASSIDRSGSGYGYTF,TGTGCCAGTAGTATAGATCGCTCGGGGTCCGGCTATGGCTACACCTTC